At least ten counts were recorded for the clone carrying this TCR beta chain. Its antigen is not identified. The data derive from a study of shared clonotypes between healthy human individuals. This CDR3 has 15 residues. The V gene's germline CDR1 is MRHNA and CDR2 SNTAGT. V was shortened by 6 bases and J by 8 bases, with 20 bases between the two germline ends. The assay was immunoSEQ multiplex PCR, and TCRdb's table has in-frame clones only and misses some. In the table there are 100,000 to 130,000 clones, under 70% of which are singletons. Points from the study as a whole: Clonotypes shared by all four sorted-subset donors had higher generation probabilities than non-shared clonotypes.

Sequenced material: memory CD8+ T cells sorted from blood. Subset indicated: CD45RO+ cells pooled with CCR7-negative TemRA cells. The chain combines TRBV6-4 with TRBJ2-1, with D perhaps matching TRBD2 (6 bases). The receptor was isolated from a woman under 40 in good health. CDR3 amino acids: CASRDIASDSDEQFF. The DNA for the CDR3 is TGTGCCAGCAGAGATATCGCTAGCGATAGCGATGAGCAGTTCTTC.